This TCR beta chain was retrieved from a study of blood T cell repertoires in COVID-19. Per the germline V gene, CDR1 is SGHTA and CDR2 is FQGNSA. Trimming removed 1 base from V and 3 bases from J; junction bases left unmatched: 6. The CDR3 spans 16 residues. Data came from immunoSEQ multiplex PCR; TCRdb stores just in-frame clones and leaves some out. The repertoire holds about 280,000 clones, with around 85% as singletons. The TCR originated in a man between 45 and 60 years old with active or convalescent COVID-19. The chain joins TRBV7-2 to TRBJ2-3; TRBD2 matches at 8 bases. Sequences were obtained from peripheral blood. The CDR3 here is CASSLVAGSSTDTQYF. CDR3 in DNA: TGTGCCAGCAGCTTAGTAGCGGGAAGTTCGACAGATACGCAGTATTTT.